This T cell receptor (beta chain) was identified in a study of somatic mutations in cytotoxic T cells in rheumatoid arthritis (dated 2017 in TCRdb). The study in broad terms: Peripheral blood (about 30 ml EDTA) was collected from patients immediately after diagnosis and before any treatment began. A FACSAria II or Sony SH800 was used to flow-sort some V beta antibody-stained T-cell populations at nearly 100% purity, and TCRB sequencing was also done on sorted V beta1+ cells. The study asked whether expanded CD8+ T-cell clones in newly diagnosed, untreated rheumatoid arthritis carry somatic mutations, and used TCRB deep sequencing to characterize clonality. Patients and controls did not essentially differ in median age, which was nearly identical between the groups. A total of 65 rheumatoid arthritis patients and 20 healthy controls underwent TCRB deep sequencing.

Flow cytometry confirmed the purity of CD4+ and CD8+ cells that had been isolated by positive magnetic bead selection on an AutoMACS. A TCR V beta antibody panel was used in flow cytometry to screen first for clonal expansions, which were then characterized by TCRB deep sequencing of sorted CD8+ fractions. Ficoll-Paque PLUS density gradient separation was used to isolate peripheral blood mononuclear cells. Using Nucleospin Tissue or Tissue XS kits, DNA was extracted from CD4-enriched, CD8-enriched or PBMC samples, with quantification by a Qubit 2.0 fluorometer. A note on this clone: What this receptor recognizes is not known. No much larger clone exists at a distance of one base, and base qualities are not known.

Spanning cysteine to phenylalanine, the CDR3 consists of 19 amino acids. Kept here is only the CDR3 DNA, which spans 57 bases and is read in frame from base 1. Relative to germline, V is missing 6 bases and J is missing 2 bases, with 18 bases of the junction outside any gene match. CDR1 and CDR2, looked up from the germline V gene (reference sequence), are SEHNR and FQNEAQ. Sequencing of TCRB CDR3 was done on genomic DNA with the immunoSEQ assay. On the authors' methods: When patient CD8+ clones exceeding 1% were checked against published virus-specific TCRB sequences, only a few matched. The analyses included only productive TCRB rearrangements. Clonality was calculated as a Shannon entropy-based productive clonality index, and a clone was defined by a unique TCRB CDR3 sequence. The template counts of each clone relative to the total templates per sample were used to calculate repertoire overlap between two samples. V-gene usage measured by flow cytometry correlated with TCRB sequencing V-gene usage, with a Spearman r of 0.6 to 0.7. Held by TCRdb, this immuneACCESS table contains in-frame sequences only and omits some clones. Under half of the omission traces to an unresolved V gene where checked; the cause of the rest is unknown. The V and J calls and clone size come from that table; D and trimming were worked out from the DNA. Counted in this sample were several thousand clones; around 80% of them appeared once. The ten largest clones capture approximately 11% of the sample.

Overall study results and their limits: The expanded CD8+ clones had unknown antigen targets, and not appearing in virus-specific databases did not rule out that they were virus-specific. CD8+ clonality increased with age in patients (Spearman r ≈ 0.5) but not in healthy controls. The finding that TRBV07 was slightly underrepresented in patients was left unadjusted for multiple comparisons. The largest CD8+ clone made up more than 20% of CD8+ cells in about an eighth of the roughly 65 patients, and blood and synovial fluid shared several identical CD8+ TCRB sequences. Rheumatoid arthritis patients and age-matched healthy controls did not significantly differ in CD8+ T-cell clonality.

This receptor chain uses TRBV7-9 and TRBJ1-4, with 7 central nucleotides matching TRBD1. Sequencing was performed on CD8+ T cells sorted from blood. The receptor's source is an adult with rheumatoid arthritis. The sequenced DNA: TGTGCCAGCAGGCCCAGCGGGACAGCCCCAAGGAGGACTAATGAAAAACTGTTTTTT. The translation is CASRPSGTAPRRTNEKLFF.